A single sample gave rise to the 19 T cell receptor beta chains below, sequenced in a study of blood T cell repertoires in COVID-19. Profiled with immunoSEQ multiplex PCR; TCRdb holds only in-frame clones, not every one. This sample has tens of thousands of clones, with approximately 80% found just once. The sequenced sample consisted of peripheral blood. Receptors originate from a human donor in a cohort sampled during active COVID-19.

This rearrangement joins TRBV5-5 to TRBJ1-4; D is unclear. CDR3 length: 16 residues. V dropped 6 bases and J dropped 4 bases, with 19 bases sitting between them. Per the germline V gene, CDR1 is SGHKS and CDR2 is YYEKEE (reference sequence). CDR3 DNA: TGTGCCAGCACCATGACTGTCCGGGGATTTAATGAAAAACTGTTTTTT. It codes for CASTMTVRGFNEKLFF. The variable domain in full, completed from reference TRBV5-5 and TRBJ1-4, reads DAGVTQSPTHLIKTRGQQVTLRCSPISGHKSVSWYQQVLGQGPQFIFQYYEKEERGRGNFPDRFSARQFPNYSSELNVNALLLGDSALYLCASTMTVRGFNEKLFFGSGTQLSVL.

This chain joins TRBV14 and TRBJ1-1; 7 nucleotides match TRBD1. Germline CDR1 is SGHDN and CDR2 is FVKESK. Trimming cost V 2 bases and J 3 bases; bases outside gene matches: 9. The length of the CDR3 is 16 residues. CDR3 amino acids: CASSQSTTGRYTEAFF. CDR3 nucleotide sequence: TGTGCCAGCAGCCAATCAACGACAGGGAGGTACACTGAAGCTTTCTTT.

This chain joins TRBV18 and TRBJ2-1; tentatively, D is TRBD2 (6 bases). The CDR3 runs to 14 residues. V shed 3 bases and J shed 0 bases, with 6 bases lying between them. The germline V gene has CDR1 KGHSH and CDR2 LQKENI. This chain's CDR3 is CASSPGGSYNEQFF. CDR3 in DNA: TGTGCCAGCTCACCGGGGGGCTCCTACAATGAGCAGTTCTTC.

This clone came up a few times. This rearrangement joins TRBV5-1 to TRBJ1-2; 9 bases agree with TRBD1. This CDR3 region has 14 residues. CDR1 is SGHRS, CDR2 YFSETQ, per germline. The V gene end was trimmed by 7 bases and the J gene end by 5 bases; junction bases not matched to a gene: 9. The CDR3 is CASSSPGQGYGYTF. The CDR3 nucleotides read TGCGCCAGCTCATCCCCGGGACAGGGTTATGGCTACACCTTC.

CDR3 loop: CASREQGSYNSPLHF. CDR3 in DNA: TGTGCCAGCAGGGAGCAGGGCTCCTATAATTCACCCCTCCACTTT. The chain uses TRBV2 and TRBJ1-6, with a possible D match to TRBD1 (5 bases). From germline, CDR1 is SNHLY and CDR2 FYNNEI. Trimming took off 6 bases at V and 0 bases at J, with 9 bases between the two ends. This CDR3 comprises 15 residues.

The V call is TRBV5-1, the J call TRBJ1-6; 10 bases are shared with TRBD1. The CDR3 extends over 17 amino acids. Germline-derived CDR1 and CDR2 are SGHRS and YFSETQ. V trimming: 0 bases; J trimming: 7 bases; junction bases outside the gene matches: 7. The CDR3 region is CASSLVTGGGRNSPLHF. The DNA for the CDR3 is TGCGCCAGCAGCTTGGTGACAGGGGGCGGGAGGAATTCACCCCTCCACTTT.

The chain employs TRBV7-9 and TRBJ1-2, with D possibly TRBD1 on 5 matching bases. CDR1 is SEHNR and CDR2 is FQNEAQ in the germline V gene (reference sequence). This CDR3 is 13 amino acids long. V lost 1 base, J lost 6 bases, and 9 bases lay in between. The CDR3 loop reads CASSLGGVDGYTF. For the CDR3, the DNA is TGTGCCAGCAGCTTAGGGGGCGTAGATGGCTACACCTTC.

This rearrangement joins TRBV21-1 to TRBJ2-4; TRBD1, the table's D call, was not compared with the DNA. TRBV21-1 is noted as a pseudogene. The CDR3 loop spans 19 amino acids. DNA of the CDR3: TGTGCCAGCAGCGACCGGACAGGGGAATGGGATCTAGCCAAAAACATTCAGTACTTC. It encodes CASSDRTGEWDLAKNIQYF.

CDR3: CASSESDRAEAFF. In DNA, the CDR3 is TGCGCCAGCAGTGAGTCGGACAGGGCCGAAGCTTTCTTT. The chain joins TRBV10-1 to TRBJ1-1; 8 bases are shared with TRBD1. V lost 0 bases to trimming and J lost 8 bases; unmatched junction nucleotides: 2. This CDR3 has 13 residues. Germline lookup yields CDR1 WNHNN and CDR2 SYGVQD (reference sequence).

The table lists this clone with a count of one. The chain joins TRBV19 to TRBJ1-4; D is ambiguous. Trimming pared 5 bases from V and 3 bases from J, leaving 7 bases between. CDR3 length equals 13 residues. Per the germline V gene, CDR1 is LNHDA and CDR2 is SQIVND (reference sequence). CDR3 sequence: CASSWASNEKLFF. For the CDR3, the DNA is TGTGCCAGTAGTTGGGCGTCTAATGAAAAACTGTTTTTT.

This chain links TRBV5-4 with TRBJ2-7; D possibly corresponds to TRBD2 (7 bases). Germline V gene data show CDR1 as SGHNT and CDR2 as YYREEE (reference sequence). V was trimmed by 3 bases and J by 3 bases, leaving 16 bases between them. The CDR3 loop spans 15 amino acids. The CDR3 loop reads CASSYPGGGLYEQYF. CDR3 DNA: TGTGCCAGCAGCTACCCTGGGGGGGGGCTCTACGAGCAGTACTTC.

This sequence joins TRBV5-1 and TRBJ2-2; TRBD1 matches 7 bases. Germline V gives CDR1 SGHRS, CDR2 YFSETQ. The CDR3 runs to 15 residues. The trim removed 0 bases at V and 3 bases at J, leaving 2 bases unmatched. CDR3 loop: CASSLGQGDTGELFF. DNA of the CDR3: TGCGCCAGCAGCTTGGGACAGGGTGACACCGGGGAGCTGTTTTTT.

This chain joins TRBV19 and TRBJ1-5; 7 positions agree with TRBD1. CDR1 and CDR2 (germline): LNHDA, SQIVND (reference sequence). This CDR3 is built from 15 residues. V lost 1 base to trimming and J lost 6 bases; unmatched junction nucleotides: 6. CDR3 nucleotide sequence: TGTGCCAGTAGTATAGGACAGGGAAGAACTCAGCCCCAGCATTTT. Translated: CASSIGQGRTQPQHF.

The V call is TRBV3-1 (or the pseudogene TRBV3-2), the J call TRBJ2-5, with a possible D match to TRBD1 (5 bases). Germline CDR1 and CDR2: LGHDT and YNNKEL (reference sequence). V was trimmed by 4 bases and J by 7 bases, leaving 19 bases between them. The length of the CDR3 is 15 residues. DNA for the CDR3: TGTGCCAGCAGCCCAACCCTAGGGGTTCCGGGGACCCAGTACTTC. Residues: CASSPTLGVPGTQYF.

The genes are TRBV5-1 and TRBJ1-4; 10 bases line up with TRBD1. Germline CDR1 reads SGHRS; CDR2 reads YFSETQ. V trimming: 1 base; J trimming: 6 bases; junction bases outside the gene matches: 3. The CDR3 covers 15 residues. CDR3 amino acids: CASSLPGQGDEKLFF. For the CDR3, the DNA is TGCGCCAGCAGCTTGCCAGGACAGGGGGATGAAAAACTGTTTTTT. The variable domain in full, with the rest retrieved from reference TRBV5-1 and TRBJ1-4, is KAGVTQTPRYLIKTRGQQVTLSCSPISGHRSVSWYQQTPGQGLQFLFEYFSETQRNKGNFPGRFSGRQFSNSRSEMNVSTLELGDSALYLCASSLPGQGDEKLFFGSGTQLSVL.

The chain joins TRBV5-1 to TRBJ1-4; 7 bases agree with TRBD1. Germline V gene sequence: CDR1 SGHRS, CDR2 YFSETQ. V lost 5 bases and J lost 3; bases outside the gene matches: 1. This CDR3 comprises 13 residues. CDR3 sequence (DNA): TGCGCCAGCAGACAGGGGCCTAATGAAAAACTGTTTTTT. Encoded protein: CASRQGPNEKLFF.

CDR3 in DNA: TGTGCCAGCAGCCGGACAGGGGGCAATCAGCCCCAGCATTTT. It codes for CASSRTGGNQPQHF. The chain carries TRBV27 and TRBJ1-5; 9 nucleotides match TRBD1. This CDR3 contains 14 residues. Germline trimming cut 6 bases from V and 2 bases from J; bases unmatched to any gene: 2. Per the germline V gene, CDR1 is MNHEY and CDR2 is SMNVEV (reference sequence).

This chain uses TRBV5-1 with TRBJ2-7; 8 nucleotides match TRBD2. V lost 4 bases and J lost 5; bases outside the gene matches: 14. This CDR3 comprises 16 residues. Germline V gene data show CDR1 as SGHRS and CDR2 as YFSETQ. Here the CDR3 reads CASSLSLTGGPHEQYF. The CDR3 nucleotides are TGCGCCAGCAGCCTAAGCCTAACGGGGGGGCCACACGAGCAGTACTTC.

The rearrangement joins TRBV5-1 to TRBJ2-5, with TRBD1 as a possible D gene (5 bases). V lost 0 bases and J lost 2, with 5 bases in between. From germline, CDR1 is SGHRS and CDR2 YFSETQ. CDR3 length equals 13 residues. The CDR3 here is CASSLDRQETQYF. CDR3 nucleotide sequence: TGCGCCAGCAGCTTGGACAGGCAAGAGACCCAGTACTTC. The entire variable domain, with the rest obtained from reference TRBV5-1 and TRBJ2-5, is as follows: KAGVTQTPRYLIKTRGQQVTLSCSPISGHRSVSWYQQTPGQGLQFLFEYFSETQRNKGNFPGRFSGRQFSNSRSEMNVSTLELGDSALYLCASSLDRQETQYFGPGTRLLVL.